This T cell receptor beta chain emerged from a study of T cells in Graves' hyperthyroidism and ophthalmopathy. The study excluded patients with uncontrolled infection, other autoimmune disease, pregnancy or lactation. What was amplified from RNA transcripts were TCR beta CDR3 regions. The study used the HTBI primer set for a first-round RT-PCR of the TCR CDR3. One entry per CDR3 protein results from TCRdb running MiXCR on the multiplex PCR reads. The sample includes roughly 380,000 distinct CDR3 sequences, roughly 14% of them seen just once. The CDR3 runs 14 residues. Germline assignment: CDR1 SGHRS and CDR2 YFSETQ. Trimming cost V 2 bases and J 1 base, with 9 bases left between them.

Sequenced input: blood. The rearrangement joins TRBV5-1 to TRBJ2-5, with a possible D match to TRBD2 (5 bases). This clonotype was obtained from a man under 40 with Graves' hyperthyroidism that later progressed to Graves' ophthalmopathy. The CDR3 bases are TGCGCCAGCAGCTTCGGGGATGCCCAAGAGACCCAGTACTTC. It specifies CASSFGDAQETQYF. Based on the CDR3 plus reference TRBV5-1 and TRBJ2-5, the full variable domain is KAGVTQTPRYLIKTRGQQVTLSCSPISGHRSVSWYQQTPGQGLQFLFEYFSETQRNKGNFPGRFSGRQFSNSRSEMNVSTLELGDSALYLCASSFGDAQETQYFGPGTRLLVL.